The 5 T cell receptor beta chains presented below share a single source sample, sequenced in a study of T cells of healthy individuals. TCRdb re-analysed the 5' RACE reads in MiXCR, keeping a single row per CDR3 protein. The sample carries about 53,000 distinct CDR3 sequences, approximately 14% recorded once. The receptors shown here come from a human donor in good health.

Written as DNA, the CDR3 is TGTGCCAGCAGCTTTTCCGGTGGGAACTATGGCTACACCTTC. Translated: CASSFSGGNYGYTF. The chain links TRBV7-2 to TRBJ1-2; D unclear. Germline V gene sequence: CDR1 SGHTA, CDR2 FQGNSA. Trimming took 3 bases from V and 2 from J, leaving 10 bases between them. This CDR3 comprises 14 residues.

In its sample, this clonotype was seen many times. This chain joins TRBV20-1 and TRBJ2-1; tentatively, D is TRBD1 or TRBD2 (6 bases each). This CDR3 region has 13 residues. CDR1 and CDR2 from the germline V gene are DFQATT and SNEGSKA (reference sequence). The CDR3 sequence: CSPTGTRELGQFF. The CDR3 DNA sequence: TGCAGCCCGACCGGGACACGGGAGCTTGGGCAGTTCTTC.

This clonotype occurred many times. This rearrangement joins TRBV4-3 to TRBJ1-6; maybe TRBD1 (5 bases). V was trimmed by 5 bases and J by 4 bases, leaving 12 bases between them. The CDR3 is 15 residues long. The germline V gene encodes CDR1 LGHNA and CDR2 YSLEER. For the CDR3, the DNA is TGCGCCAGCAGCTCAGGGACGGCTTATAATTCACCCCTCCACTTT. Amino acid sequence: CASSSGTAYNSPLHF.

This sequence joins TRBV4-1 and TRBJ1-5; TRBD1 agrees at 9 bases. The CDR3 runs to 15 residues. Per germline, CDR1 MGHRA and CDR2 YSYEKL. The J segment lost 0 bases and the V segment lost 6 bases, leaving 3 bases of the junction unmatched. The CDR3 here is CASRAQGASNQPQHF. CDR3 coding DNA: TGCGCCAGCAGGGCACAGGGGGCTAGCAATCAGCCCCAGCATTTT.

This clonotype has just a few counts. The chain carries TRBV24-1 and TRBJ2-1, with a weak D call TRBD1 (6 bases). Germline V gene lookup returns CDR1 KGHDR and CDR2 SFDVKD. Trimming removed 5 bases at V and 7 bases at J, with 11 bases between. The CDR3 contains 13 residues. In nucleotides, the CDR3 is TGTGCCACCAGTGCGCAGGGGCGAAATGAGCAGTTCTTC. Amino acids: CATSAQGRNEQFF.